One T cell receptor beta chain is described in this entry. Its antigen is not known. Sequencing was performed with immunoSEQ multiplex PCR; in TCRdb, only in-frame clones are kept and a portion is missing. This table has more than 95,000 clones, about 85% appearing once. The sample comes from a study of T cell responses to AZD1222 COVID-19 vaccine. Overall study findings and caveats: Seropositivity was recorded at baseline in only a handful of AZD1222 recipients. Sampling captured repertoires only after the peak T cell response. Spike-specific TCR repertoires showed rising breadth and depth after two AZD1222 doses. Most donors were white British, females outnumbered males, and clonal diversity was possibly underestimated.

The CDR3 sequence is 12 residues long. Germline values: CDR1 SGHAT, CDR2 FQNNGV. V lost 2 bases to trimming and J lost 6 bases, with 7 bases between them. The V and J genes are TRBV11-2 and TRBJ1-2, with D possibly matching TRBD1 (6 bases). The sample here was peripheral blood, taken 28 days after the second AZD1222 dose. This clonotype was sampled from an adult who received the AZD1222 COVID-19 vaccine. This CDR3 reads CASSLQGHGYTF. CDR3 sequence (DNA): TGTGCCAGCAGCTTACAGGGGCATGGCTACACCTTC.